Below are 27 T cell receptor beta chains sequenced from a single sample in a study of blood T cells in healthy people across ages. Combining a sample-barcoded 5' primer with a J-beta primer mix, a second PCR ran for roughly 6 to 12 cycles. In TCRdb, the 5' RACE reads were re-called with MiXCR into one record per CDR3 protein. The repertoire includes approximately 1.5 million distinct CDR3 sequences, around 35% of them detected once, and 11% sits in the top ten. Sample: blood. These receptors all come from a woman younger than 45 in good health.

This rearrangement joins TRBV9 to TRBJ2-3; TRBD1 or TRBD2 may be the D gene (5 bases each). Trimming removed 4 bases at V and 5 bases at J, with 14 bases between. This CDR3 is 14 amino acids long. CDR1 and CDR2 from the germline V gene are SGDLS and YYNGEE. The CDR3 bases are TGTGCCAGCAGCCCCCCGGGACCTAGAGATACGCAGTATTTT. Amino acids: CASSPPGPRDTQYF.

This rearrangement joins TRBV27 to TRBJ2-7; D not resolved. V lost 4 bases, J lost 1 base, and 11 bases lay in between. Germline assignment: CDR1 MNHEY and CDR2 SMNVEV (reference sequence). The CDR3 loop spans 14 amino acids. The CDR3, as DNA: TGTGCCAGCAGTTCTATAGGGTTGTCCTACGAGCAGTACTTC. As protein: CASSSIGLSYEQYF.

The chain joins TRBV20-1 to TRBJ2-1; perhaps TRBD2 as D (6 bases). V gave up 1 base and J gave up 3 bases, with 16 bases separating them. From germline, CDR1 is DFQATT and CDR2 SNEGSKA (reference sequence). The CDR3 extends over 16 amino acids. Written as DNA, the CDR3 is TGCAGTGCTAGAGCCCTACTAGCTAGGGACTACAATGAGCAGTTCTTC. This sequence encodes CSARALLARDYNEQFF.

This clonotype was recorded a few times. In nucleotides, the CDR3 is TGTGCCAGCAACCTCCCCCGGGACAGGGGATTCATTCAGTACTTC. This codes for CASNLPRDRGFIQYF. V gene TRBV28 combines with J gene TRBJ2-4, with 10 bases fitting TRBD1. The germline V gene encodes CDR1 MDHEN and CDR2 SYDVKM. CDR3 size: 15 residues. J gave up 9 bases and V 7 bases, and 12 bases lay outside the gene matches.

This chain joins TRBV14 and TRBJ2-1; 9 bases match TRBD2. Germline CDR1 is SGHDN and CDR2 is FVKESK. V dropped 0 bases and J dropped 9; count of bases not matched to a gene: 6. The CDR3 is 15 amino acids. For the CDR3, the DNA is TGTGCCAGCAGCCAAGATTTAGCGGGGGTCAGTGAGCAGTTCTTC. Encoded protein: CASSQDLAGVSEQFF.

The V call is TRBV3-1, the J call TRBJ2-2, with a tentative D call TRBD2 (7 bases). The CDR3 is 16 residues long. The germline V and J ends were trimmed by 0 bases and 8 bases, with 16 bases remaining between them. CDR1 LGHDT and CDR2 YNNKEL come from the germline V gene (reference sequence). The DNA for the CDR3 is TGTGCCAGCAGCCAAGATCCCGGGGGGCTATCGGGGGAGCTGTTTTTT. Residues: CASSQDPGGLSGELFF.

The genes are TRBV5-1 and TRBJ1-2; D might be TRBD1 (5 bases). Trimming left V 0 bases short and J 7 bases short, with 13 bases between. Germline lookup yields CDR1 SGHRS and CDR2 YFSETQ. This CDR3 is built from 14 residues. This CDR3 reads CASSLEAGRLGYTF. DNA of the CDR3: TGCGCCAGCAGCTTGGAGGCAGGGCGACTTGGCTACACCTTC.

The rearrangement joins TRBV20-1 to TRBJ1-5, with D possibly TRBD1 on 6 matching bases. V was shortened by 2 bases and J by 3 bases, with 11 bases between the two germline ends. CDR1 is DFQATT and CDR2 is SNEGSKA in the germline V gene (reference sequence). There are 14 residues in the CDR3. The CDR3 coding sequence is TGCAGTGCTAGACGTCAGGGGCCCAATCAGCCCCAGCATTTT. Translation: CSARRQGPNQPQHF.

This chain uses TRBV3-1 with TRBJ1-2, with D tentatively TRBD1 (5 bases). The V and J ends lost 0 bases and 8 bases respectively, with 16 bases between them. Per germline, CDR1 LGHDT and CDR2 YNNKEL (reference sequence). CDR3 length equals 15 residues. The CDR3 loop is CASSQDSDKTRGYTF. The DNA for the CDR3 is TGTGCCAGCAGCCAAGATTCGGACAAGACGCGAGGCTACACCTTC.

CDR3 DNA: TGTGCCAGCAGCTTATCGAGCGGGAGAGGGAAAGGGCAGTATTTT. Protein: CASSLSSGRGKGQYF. The chain carries TRBV7-3 and TRBJ2-3; 8 bases line up with TRBD2. Trimming at V came to 2 bases and at J to 11 bases, leaving 12 bases not matched to a gene. The CDR3 runs to 15 residues. Germline V gene data show CDR1 as SGHTA and CDR2 as FQGTGA.

The V call is TRBV20-1, the J call TRBJ2-3; 10 bases align to TRBD2. The CDR3 runs to 14 residues. Trimming cost V 2 bases and J 5 bases; bases outside gene matches: 4. Germline CDR1 is DFQATT and CDR2 is SNEGSKA (reference sequence). The CDR3 sequence: CSARSGRGGDTQYF. CDR3 nucleotides: TGCAGTGCTAGAAGCGGGAGGGGGGGAGATACGCAGTATTTT.

The sample holds many counts of this clonotype. The V and J genes are TRBV7-2 and TRBJ2-3; TRBD1 aligns across 8 bases. V was pared by 5 bases and J by 0 bases, with 4 bases of the junction left unmatched. Germline V gene data show CDR1 as SGHTA and CDR2 as FQGNSA. The CDR3 is 15 residues long. The CDR3 DNA follows: TGTGCCAGCAGCCTTCGGACAGGGAGCACAGATACGCAGTATTTT. Its protein product is CASSLRTGSTDTQYF.

This chain links TRBV13 with TRBJ1-1; a weak D match, TRBD1 (6 bases). The germline CDR1 and CDR2 sequences are PRHDT and FYEKMQ (reference sequence). The V end was cut by 5 bases, the J end by 4 bases, with 11 bases between. CDR3 length equals 13 residues. For the CDR3, the DNA is TGTGCCAGCAGCGTCAGGGGTAGCACTGAAGCTTTCTTT. Its protein product is CASSVRGSTEAFF.

In this sample, this clonotype turned up a few times. The rearrangement links TRBV4-1 to TRBJ1-1, with 7 bases that match TRBD1. The J segment lost 6 bases and the V segment lost 0 bases, leaving 10 bases of the junction unmatched. This CDR3 comprises 16 residues. In germline, CDR1 is MGHRA, CDR2 YSYEKL. The CDR3 coding sequence is TGCGCCAGCAGCCAAGAACCACCGGGACAGCGCTCTGAAGCTTTCTTT. Translated, it gives CASSQEPPGQRSEAFF.

This clonotype was seen repeatedly, ten times or more. This chain links TRBV4-1 with TRBJ2-7, with D possibly TRBD2 on 6 matching bases. The ends were cut back, 0 bases at V and 0 bases at J, with 9 bases in the middle. This CDR3 has 15 amino acids. Germline V gene data show CDR1 as MGHRA and CDR2 as YSYEKL. The chain's CDR3 is CASSQDDSGSYEQYF. In DNA, the CDR3 is TGCGCCAGCAGCCAAGATGATAGCGGCTCCTACGAGCAGTACTTC.

This chain links TRBV20-1 with TRBJ1-4; D remains unclear. The germline V and J ends were trimmed by 5 bases and 4 bases, with 11 bases remaining between them. The CDR3 totals 13 residues. Germline assignment: CDR1 DFQATT and CDR2 SNEGSKA (reference sequence). CDR3 in amino acids: CSALKWDNEKLFF. The CDR3 DNA reads as TGCAGTGCTCTCAAGTGGGATAATGAAAAACTGTTTTTT.

Comments on this clonotype: A read error may account for a junction end that differs from germline. This chain connects TRBV10-3 to TRBJ2-5, with D possibly TRBD2 on 5 matching bases. In germline, CDR1 is ENHRY, CDR2 SYGVKD. The CDR3 has 13 residues. The CDR3 reads CAISERFGETRYF. CDR3 nucleotides: TGTGCCATCAGTGAGCGATTCGGGGAGACCCGGTACTTC.

This clonotype has more than one count but fewer than ten. This chain uses TRBV7-2 with TRBJ1-6; no clear D gene. The CDR3 length is 14 residues. Germline CDR1 and CDR2: SGHTA and FQGNSA. Trimming removed 1 base from V and 4 bases from J, with 5 bases in between. The CDR3 coding sequence is TGTGCCAGCAGCTTAGACTGGTATAATTCACCCCTCCACTTT. Translation gives CASSLDWYNSPLHF.

This clonotype was seen more than once but under ten times. This rearrangement joins TRBV6-1 to TRBJ2-3; D unclear. CDR1 is MNHNS and CDR2 is SASEGT in the germline V gene. The CDR3 extends over 15 amino acids. V lost 7 bases, J lost 3 bases, and 17 bases lay in between. The CDR3 sequence is CASNSRLWGTDTQYF. In DNA, the CDR3 is TGTGCCAGCAATAGCAGGCTTTGGGGAACAGATACGCAGTATTTT.

V usage is TRBV5-1 and J usage is TRBJ2-3; the D gene could be TRBD1 or TRBD2 (6 bases each). CDR1 is SGHRS and CDR2 is YFSETQ in the germline V gene. V was trimmed by 2 bases and J by 4 bases, leaving 14 bases between them. The CDR3 is 15 residues long. This CDR3 reads CASSFQPGAADTQYF. The CDR3, as DNA: TGCGCCAGCAGCTTCCAGCCGGGGGCGGCAGATACGCAGTATTTT.

This chain links TRBV5-1 with TRBJ2-7; D tentatively reads TRBD1 or TRBD2 (5 bases each). The CDR3 consists of 17 residues. Trimming removed 4 bases at V and 4 bases at J, with 24 bases between. CDR1 is SGHRS, CDR2 YFSETQ, per germline. This CDR3 is CASSTVPGRELNYEQYF. CDR3 nucleotide sequence: TGCGCCAGCAGCACAGTCCCGGGACGGGAATTAAATTACGAGCAGTACTTC.

This chain connects TRBV4-1 to TRBJ2-1; 12 positions agree with TRBD2. Losses at the gene ends were 4 bases for V and 7 bases for J; bases not matched to a gene: 11. Germline assignment: CDR1 MGHRA and CDR2 YSYEKL. The CDR3 runs 17 residues. Here the CDR3 reads CASSRGLLAGGWNEQFF. The CDR3 region has the DNA TGCGCCAGCAGCCGGGGCCTACTAGCGGGAGGCTGGAATGAGCAGTTCTTC.

This clonotype has a handful of counts. The V and J genes are TRBV15 and TRBJ1-1, with D hard to call. Germline V gene data show CDR1 as LNHNV and CDR2 as YYDKDF (reference sequence). V shed 0 bases and J shed 0 bases, with 5 bases lying between them. This CDR3 contains 14 residues. In DNA form, the CDR3 reads TGTGCCACCAGCAGAGATAGTGTGAACACTGAAGCTTTCTTT. Amino acid sequence: CATSRDSVNTEAFF.

The rearrangement joins TRBV7-6 to TRBJ2-3, with D uncertain. The CDR3 has 17 amino acids. CDR1 SGHVS and CDR2 FNYEAQ come from the germline V gene. V was trimmed by 4 bases and J by 0 bases, leaving 17 bases between them. DNA of the CDR3: TGTGCCAGCAGCTCCCACGGCAAGCGAGCTAGCACAGATACGCAGTATTTT. Translation gives CASSSHGKRASTDTQYF.

The table lists this clonotype with a few counts. The rearrangement uses TRBV5-1 and TRBJ2-7; D is uncertain. The CDR3 extends over 13 amino acids. Germline loops: CDR1 SGHRS, CDR2 YFSETQ. Trimming stripped 0 bases from V and 6 bases from J, with 10 bases between. CDR3 amino acids: CASSLVRRTEQYF. The DNA of the CDR3 is TGCGCCAGCAGCTTGGTACGCCGCACCGAGCAGTACTTC.

This clonotype showed up just a few times. The CDR3 reads CASSLLGGSADNEQFF. The CDR3, as DNA: TGTGCCAGCAGTTTATTGGGTGGCTCGGCCGACAATGAGCAGTTCTTC. The J gene is TRBJ2-1, the V gene TRBV27, with D uncertain. V was clipped by 1 base and J by 5 bases, with 15 bases between them. Germline CDR1 is MNHEY and CDR2 is SMNVEV (reference sequence). The CDR3 is 16 residues long.

The CDR3 DNA reads TGTGCCAGCAGCTATCCGGGCCTGAACACTGAAGCTTTCTTT. Its protein product is CASSYPGLNTEAFF. V is TRBV6-1 and J is TRBJ1-1; D remains ambiguous. This CDR3 has 14 amino acids. Germline CDR1 is MNHNS and CDR2 is SASEGT. Trimming took off 6 bases at V and 0 bases at J, with 11 bases between the two ends.